One sample yielded the 12 T cell receptor beta chains listed below, sequenced in a study of cytomegalovirus exposure and HLA in healthy donors. TCRdb's table, derived via immunoSEQ multiplex PCR, lists solely in-frame clones and lacks some. This table holds fewer than 350,000 clones, more than 75% found once. Material: PBMCs. Source of these receptors: a woman under 30 in good health and CMV-seronegative.

CDR3 in DNA: TGTGCCAGCAATACGGGAGGGCCCTCCTACGAGCAGTACTTC. Its translation is CASNTGGPSYEQYF. V usage is TRBV6-1 and J usage is TRBJ2-7, with 8 positions matching TRBD2. Germline V lookup: CDR1 MNHNS, CDR2 SASEGT. With V trimmed by 7 bases and J by 0 bases, 5 bases remained unmatched. The CDR3 totals 14 residues.

J is TRBJ1-1 and V is TRBV28; a weak D match, TRBD1 (5 bases). The CDR3 runs 13 residues. The germline gives CDR1 MDHEN, CDR2 SYDVKM. The germline V and J ends were trimmed by 6 bases and 4 bases, with 12 bases remaining between them. CDR3 in amino acids: CASRLGEGTEAFF. The CDR3 DNA is TGTGCCAGCAGGCTAGGGGAGGGCACTGAAGCTTTCTTT.

This clone occurred once. The DNA for the CDR3 is TGTGCCAGCTCACTGGGACTAGCGGCGACGAATGAGCAGTTCTTC. This translates into CASSLGLAATNEQFF. V is TRBV18 and J is TRBJ2-1; 11 nucleotides line up with TRBD2. This CDR3 contains 15 residues. Germline V gives CDR1 KGHSH, CDR2 LQKENI. After removal of 4 bases from V and 7 bases from J, the junction contained 6 bases not matched to a gene. The complete variable domain, with remaining parts taken from reference TRBV18 and TRBJ2-1, reads NAGVMQNPRHLVRRRGQEARLRCSPMKGHSHVYWYRQLPEEGLKFMVYLQKENIIDESGMPKERFSAEFPKEGPSILRIQQVVRGDSAAYFCASSLGLAATNEQFFGPGTRLTVL.

This chain joins TRBV27 and TRBJ1-5; no clear D gene. CDR1 MNHEY and CDR2 SMNVEV come from the germline V gene (reference sequence). The CDR3 is 11 residues long. V was shortened by 10 bases and J by 6 bases, with 10 bases between the two germline ends. The CDR3 protein is CATPLSQPQHF. CDR3 nucleotide sequence: TGTGCCACTCCCCTTAGTCAGCCCCAGCATTTT.

This sequence joins TRBV5-4 and TRBJ2-1, with TRBD2 matching over 9 bases. This CDR3 has 14 amino acids. The V segment lost 1 base and the J segment 9 bases; nucleotides outside the gene matches: 5. The germline V gene encodes CDR1 SGHNT and CDR2 YYREEE (reference sequence). CDR3 in amino acids: CASSLLAGRAEQFF. The CDR3, as DNA: TGTGCCAGCAGCTTGCTAGCGGGAAGGGCTGAGCAGTTCTTC.

The gene calls are TRBV6-5 and TRBJ2-3; no firm D call. V shed 2 bases and J shed 1 base, with 13 bases lying between them. Per the germline V gene, CDR1 is MNHEY and CDR2 is SVGAGI. The CDR3 consists of 16 residues. The CDR3 sequence: CASSYGSGSRTDTQYF. The DNA for the CDR3 is TGTGCCAGCAGTTACGGATCCGGGTCCCGCACAGATACGCAGTATTTT.

This chain links TRBV2 with TRBJ1-1, with D unclear. The CDR3 contains 14 residues. Looked up from germline, CDR1 is SNHLY and CDR2 is FYNNEI. V dropped 4 bases and J dropped 5 bases, with 14 bases sitting between them. CDR3 DNA: TGTGCCAGCAGTGTTAGGGTCCGGGAAACTGAAGCTTTCTTT. The encoded protein is CASSVRVRETEAFF.

The J gene is TRBJ1-2, the V gene TRBV13; TRBD1 aligns across 10 bases. CDR1 and CDR2 from the germline V gene are PRHDT and FYEKMQ (reference sequence). The CDR3 is made up of 17 amino acids. Trimming cost V 3 bases and J 2 bases; bases outside gene matches: 9. The CDR3 is CASSLLAPGQGNYGYTF. In DNA, the CDR3 is TGTGCCAGCAGCTTGTTGGCGCCGGGACAGGGGAACTATGGCTACACCTTC. The full variable domain, completed using reference TRBV13 and TRBJ1-2, is AAGVIQSPRHLIKEKRETATLKCYPIPRHDTVYWYQQGPGQDPQFLISFYEKMQSDKGSIPDRFSAQQFSDYHSELNMSSLELGDSALYFCASSLLAPGQGNYGYTFGSGTRLTVV.

J is TRBJ2-3 and V is TRBV27; TRBD2 matches 13 bases. J was trimmed by 3 bases and V by 2 bases; bases with no gene match: 8. This CDR3 has 18 residues. Germline CDR1 and CDR2: MNHEY and SMNVEV (reference sequence). CDR3 protein: CASSLKRTSGSLTDTQYF. The CDR3 bases are TGTGCCAGCAGTTTAAAACGGACTAGCGGGAGTTTGACAGATACGCAGTATTTT.

This rearrangement joins TRBV9 to TRBJ1-1; D is unclear. The V end lost 2 bases, the J end lost 2 bases, and 13 bases lay between the germline ends. The CDR3 is 15 amino acids. Germline lookup yields CDR1 SGDLS and CDR2 YYNGEE. This chain's CDR3 is CASSVPSGANTEAFF. The CDR3, as DNA: TGTGCCAGCAGCGTGCCATCGGGAGCAAACACTGAAGCTTTCTTT.

V usage is TRBV11-2 and J usage is TRBJ2-7; 8 bases align to TRBD2. Unmatched junction bases numbered 6, after V lost 5 bases and J lost 0 bases. There are 15 residues in the CDR3. The germline gives CDR1 SGHAT, CDR2 FQNNGV. The CDR3: CASSPISGASYEQYF. The CDR3 coding sequence is TGTGCCAGCAGCCCGATTAGCGGGGCCTCCTACGAGCAGTACTTC.

The rearrangement links TRBV12-5 to TRBJ2-6; tentative D call: TRBD2 (5 bases). CDR3 size: 15 residues. The V end was cut by 3 bases, the J end by 6 bases, with 12 bases between. The V gene's germline CDR1 is LGHNT and CDR2 FRNRAP. Written as DNA, the CDR3 is TGTGCTAGTGGTTTTAGAGGGATGGAGGCCAACGTCCTGACTTTC. Amino acids: CASGFRGMEANVLTF.